This TCR beta chain was identified during a study of cytomegalovirus exposure and HLA in healthy donors. The study, taken as a whole, reports: Across donors, most TCRs were seen rarely, yet some public ones were widespread. That first-cohort TCR clusters tended to co-occur in the 95 to 150 validation repertoires was found in a later analysis.

Trimming took 4 bases from V and 2 from J, leaving 16 bases between them. Per the germline V gene, CDR1 is MGHRA and CDR2 is YSYEKL. The CDR3 has 16 residues. Using immunoSEQ multiplex PCR, the repertoire was profiled, and TCRdb retains in-frame clones only, with some absent. This sample has just under 75,000 clones, with around 94% found just once. Note on this clone: The antigen remains unidentified.

This sequence originates from a woman aged 18-30 years in good health and CMV-seropositive. The chain recombines TRBV4-1 with TRBJ2-3, with TRBD2 as a possible D gene (6 bases). Specimen: PBMCs. Here the CDR3 reads CASSPGQLRDTDTQYF. The CDR3 nucleotides read TGCGCCAGCAGCCCCGGGCAGCTGCGGGACACAGATACGCAGTATTTT.